This T cell receptor (beta chain) was recorded in a study of blood T cells in healthy people across ages. Across the whole study: Through template switching, about one barcoded beta molecule was captured per two T cells, as measured in model experiments.

The CDR3 has 14 amino acids. Germline CDR1 reads MDHEN; CDR2 reads SYDVKM. V lost 9 bases and J lost 0, with 11 bases in between. A second about 7 to 11 cycle PCR used barcoded and J-beta primers. TCRdb called the 5' RACE reads again in MiXCR, with one record for every CDR3 protein. Here the sample spans 550,000 to 750,000 distinct CDR3 sequences, roughly 21% being singletons. The genes are TRBV28 and TRBJ1-4; D gene unclear. The sample taken for sequencing was blood. This TCR was sampled from a man between 65 and 85 years old in good health. Here the CDR3 DNA reads TGTGCCAGTAAGGAGGGCCCAACTAATGAAAAACTGTTTTTT. This encodes CASKEGPTNEKLFF.